The rows below give T cell receptor beta chains drawn from one sample of a study of cytomegalovirus exposure and HLA in healthy donors. Data came from immunoSEQ multiplex PCR; TCRdb stores just in-frame clones and leaves some out. The sample has under 150,000 clones; about three quarters are singletons. Sequenced input: PBMCs. These receptors came from a human donor in good health. The conserved cysteine and the conserved F or W are not part of the CDR3 here.

CDR3aa	j_gene	v_gene
ASSDWGTENTGELF	TRBJ2-2	TRBV6-1
ASSRTSADYNEQF	TRBJ2-1	TRBV11-2
ASRKGVLGPVPGELF	TRBJ2-2	TRBV5-1
ASSRDIPYEQY	TRBJ2-7	TRBV6-5
ASSLAPVNTEAF	TRBJ1-1	TRBV5-1
ASSVDPSGSLGTQY	TRBJ2-3	TRBV9
ASSMGTTGITEAF	TRBJ1-1	TRBV19
ASSGRKEKLF	TRBJ1-4	TRBV18
ASSAHGTGGASYGYT	TRBJ1-2	TRBV28
ASSLRDTNTEAF	TRBJ1-1	TRBV11-2
ASSRDSNYGYT	TRBJ1-2	TRBV7-2
ASSDSILFGLLGRPDNEKLF	TRBJ1-4	TRBV6-4
ASSPWLGADEQF	TRBJ2-1	TRBV5-4
ASSPAQGGTGELF	TRBJ2-2	TRBV7-2
ASSVVGLSLRANEKLF	TRBJ1-4	TRBV9
AISESEGRSSAEAF	TRBJ1-1	TRBV10-3
ASRQVNTEAF	TRBJ1-1	TRBV10-2
ASSQSISTSGGSYEQY	TRBJ2-7	TRBV16
ASSHLKGDLLVETQY	TRBJ2-5	TRBV5-1
ASSFGGDVGNQPQH	TRBJ1-5	TRBV5-6
ASSLWSGGAWANVLT	TRBJ2-6	TRBV5-4
ASRGNRGRQEAF	TRBJ1-1	TRBV13
ASSERARGAF	TRBJ1-1	TRBV6-1
ASSLVLAGGPLDTQY	TRBJ2-3	TRBV7-8
ASSEGQPISKLF	TRBJ1-4	TRBV25-1
ASSHERLNTEAF	TRBJ1-1	TRBV4-1
ASSLALAGGANEQY	TRBJ2-7	TRBV7-2
ASSSGQTFQETQY	TRBJ2-5	TRBV5-4
ASSADGQLNTEAF	TRBJ1-1	TRBV9
ASITVGRGMNTEAF	TRBJ1-1	TRBV2
ASSLDGLRNTIY	TRBJ1-3	TRBV6-5
ASSTGTNNEQF	TRBJ2-1	TRBV18
ASSLEGYGEQY	TRBJ2-7	TRBV5-6
ASSSSGIGYGYT	TRBJ1-2	TRBV5-1
ASSPGDTGELF	TRBJ2-2	TRBV5-5
ASSEARQGYGYT	TRBJ1-2	TRBV2
SNKRGKIWQGNQPQH	TRBJ1-5	TRBV19
ASSLRLAGRYNEQF	TRBJ2-1	TRBV7-9
ASTGSRSYEQY	TRBJ2-7	TRBV6-5
ASSTTGETQY	TRBJ2-5	TRBV7-9
ASSMTGFTNQPQH	TRBJ1-5	TRBV6-1
ASSQVPGYYEQY	TRBJ2-7	TRBV4-1
ASSVGGISYNEQF	TRBJ2-1	TRBV9
ASIDRTSGGLNTGELF	TRBJ2-2	TRBV28
ASSKGQGRSYEQY	TRBJ2-7	TRBV5-1
ASSFDLRTITDTQY	TRBJ2-3	TRBV7-8
ASSVLGLSNEQY	TRBJ2-7	TRBV9
ASAGAGELF	TRBJ2-2	TRBV6-6
ASSLGDRGYEQY	TRBJ2-7	TRBV27
ASRPASLGRETQY	TRBJ2-5	TRBV28
ASRNPRSSYNEQF	TRBJ2-1	TRBV27
ASSFFSGGGDTQY	TRBJ2-3	TRBV19
ASSLSNSPPHEQF	TRBJ2-1	TRBV27
ASSLGRGISSDTQY	TRBJ2-3	TRBV7-9